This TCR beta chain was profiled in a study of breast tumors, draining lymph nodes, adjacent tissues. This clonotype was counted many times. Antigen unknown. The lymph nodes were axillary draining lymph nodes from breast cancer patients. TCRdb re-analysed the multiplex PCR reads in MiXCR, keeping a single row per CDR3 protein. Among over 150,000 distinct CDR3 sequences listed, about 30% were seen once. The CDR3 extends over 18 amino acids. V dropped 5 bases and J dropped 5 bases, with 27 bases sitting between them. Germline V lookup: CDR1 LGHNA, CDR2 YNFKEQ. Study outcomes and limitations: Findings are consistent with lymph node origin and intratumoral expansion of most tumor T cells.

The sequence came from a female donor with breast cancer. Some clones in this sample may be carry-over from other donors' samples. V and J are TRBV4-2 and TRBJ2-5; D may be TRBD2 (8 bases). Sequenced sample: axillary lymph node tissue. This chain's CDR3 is CASSKGASGLLTGETQYF. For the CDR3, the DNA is TGTGCCAGCAGCAAGGGGGCTAGCGGGCTCCTTACGGGGGAGACCCAGTACTTC.